This entry lists 9 T cell receptor beta chains sequenced from one sample in a study of cytomegalovirus exposure and HLA in healthy donors. The protocol was immunoSEQ multiplex PCR, while the TCRdb copy is restricted to in-frame clones and leaves out a portion. The sample gives some 48,000 clones, 88% of which show up once; 6% to 8% is in the top ten. Sequenced material: PBMCs. The receptors originated from a woman between 25 and 40 years old in good health and CMV-seronegative.

This sequence joins TRBV7-2 and TRBJ2-1; 8 bases line up with TRBD2. CDR1 and CDR2 from the germline V gene are SGHTA and FQGNSA. The junction had 5 bases not matched to a gene; V was cut back by 5 bases and J by 5 bases. The CDR3 consists of 14 residues. CDR3 region: CASSPTSDHNEQFF. The CDR3 DNA reads TGTGCCAGCAGCCCGACTAGCGACCACAATGAGCAGTTCTTC.

This rearrangement joins TRBV27 to TRBJ2-1, with 9 bases aligning to TRBD1. In germline, CDR1 is MNHEY, CDR2 SMNVEV (reference sequence). This CDR3 spans 16 amino acids. After removal of 5 bases from V and 5 bases from J, the junction contained 10 bases not matched to a gene. CDR3 region: CASSPFRDRAHNEQFF. The CDR3 coding sequence is TGTGCCAGCAGTCCTTTCCGGGACAGGGCACACAATGAGCAGTTCTTC.

The chain recombines TRBV28 with TRBJ1-2; the D is unclear. V lost 3 bases and J 4 bases, leaving 12 bases between the germline ends. The germline V gene encodes CDR1 MDHEN and CDR2 SYDVKM. The CDR3 is 14 residues long. The DNA of the CDR3 is TGTGCCAGCAGTTTTGGCGACTTGCGCTATGGCTACACCTTC. This codes for CASSFGDLRYGYTF.

The chain recombines TRBV9 with TRBJ2-2; 7 bases align to TRBD1. Germline V lookup: CDR1 SGDLS, CDR2 YYNGEE. The length of the CDR3 is 17 residues. Trimming removed 4 bases from V and 0 bases from J; junction bases left unmatched: 9. CDR3 in amino acids: CASSITTGTANTGELFF. The CDR3 region has the DNA TGTGCCAGCAGCATCACCACCGGGACAGCGAACACCGGGGAGCTGTTTTTT.

This clone was observed once. The chain couples TRBV9 to TRBJ2-3; weak D call: TRBD2 (5 bases). The germline CDR1 and CDR2 sequences are SGDLS and YYNGEE. The germline V and J ends were trimmed by 5 bases and 1 base, with 17 bases remaining between them. The CDR3 has 16 amino acids. The CDR3 is CASSETASSGTDTQYF. The CDR3 coding sequence is TGTGCCAGCAGTGAGACCGCAAGTAGCGGCACAGATACGCAGTATTTT.

This chain uses TRBV5-6 with TRBJ2-2; TRBD2 agrees at 8 bases. Unmatched junction bases numbered 2, after V lost 2 bases and J lost 2 bases. The CDR3 covers 15 residues. Germline V gene sequence: CDR1 SGHDT, CDR2 YYEEEE. CDR3 protein: CASSLGLANTGELFF. As DNA, the CDR3 is TGTGCCAGCAGCTTAGGACTAGCTAACACCGGGGAGCTGTTTTTT.

The chain recombines TRBV27 with TRBJ2-2; weak D call: TRBD2 (5 bases). The CDR3 is 15 amino acids. Germline V gives CDR1 MNHEY, CDR2 SMNVEV (reference sequence). V gave up 5 bases and J gave up 4 bases, with 14 bases separating them. DNA of the CDR3: TGTGCCAGCAGTCCCTGGGCTAGCCCCACCGGGGAGCTGTTTTTT. Its translation: CASSPWASPTGELFF.

This rearrangement joins TRBV28 to TRBJ2-4, with a tentative D call TRBD1 (7 bases). The CDR3 sequence is 14 residues long. V lost 6 bases to trimming and J lost 8 bases, with 17 bases between them. Germline CDR1 reads MDHEN; CDR2 reads SYDVKM. The CDR3 DNA reads TGTGCCAGCAGCTATTACCAGGGGGGACACATTCAGTACTTC. This translates into CASSYYQGGHIQYF.

The rearrangement uses TRBV28 and TRBJ2-7; maybe TRBD2 (6 bases). The ends were cut back, 6 bases at V and 3 bases at J, with 21 bases in the middle. Germline values: CDR1 MDHEN, CDR2 SYDVKM. This CDR3 contains 16 residues. The CDR3 is CASSSFTLTSFYEQYF. CDR3 in DNA: TGTGCCAGCAGCTCTTTTACCCTAACTAGCTTCTACGAGCAGTACTTC.